This T cell receptor beta chain was recovered during a study of molecular identifiers for immune sequencing clone quantification (dated by TCRdb to the late 2010s). The study in broad terms: For a replicate experiment, RNA from around 18,000 or 91,000 naive CD8 T cells was divided into five aliquots, and four of the five aliquots were sequenced. The study was a methods study using CD8 T cells to benchmark molecular-identifier clustering-based TCR repertoire sequencing (MIDCIRS) and TCR RNA copy counting. Summary of the overall study and its limitations: When barcode sub-clustering was omitted, TCR diversity was inflated by chimeric consensus sequences, with chimeras reaching as high as 47%. Highly expanded clone sizes could be underestimated because identical TCR molecules may share a barcode. Spiked-in Jurkat TCR RNA (approximately 10 copies' worth), which is not part of the donor repertoire, was contained in the naive libraries. Clones above 20 RNA copies held over 99% of molecules in CMV-specific effector cells but under 1% in naive cells. Modeling estimated about three recovered TCR RNA copies per cell, compared with about 9.3 by digital PCR, which implies roughly 27% capture efficiency. A single cell's worth of spiked-in Jurkat TCR RNA was reported detectable even among around 1 million naive CD8 T cells.

Note on this clonotype: Its recognized antigen is unknown. No base qualities exist here, and no much larger clone lies one base off it.

Libraries were constructed by PCR. The sequencer listed for this sample is NextSeq 500. Bulk TCR libraries were made following a previously described method, with the TCR primers given in Table S5. Total RNA was purified with the Qiagen AllPrep DNA/RNA kit. Before analysis, reads from multiple sequencing runs of one library were combined. Regarding the original processing steps: Reads were retained only if their TCR constant sequence matched exactly, and those retained reads were trimmed to 150 nt and grouped according to their 12-nt molecular barcodes. Within each barcode group, reads were sub-clustered at a 15% Levenshtein threshold, and quality-weighted consensus sequences were built per RNA molecule. Non-functional sequences were removed, as were lower-count sequences one edit away from another. Barcode sub-clusters with fewer than 20% of the maximum read count were removed, based on fitting two negative binomial distributions. TCRdb trimmed public reads at Q25 via fastp, called clones via MiXCR and kept in-frame beta chains. Every distinct CDR3 protein forms one entry, paired with its most common genes and DNA. For this entry, the V and J calls and clone size follow TCRdb and not the study's own pipeline. The sample yields 100,000 or so distinct CDR3 sequences; roughly 38% were counted once. Around 3.8% of the sample lies in the top ten.

Naive CD8 T cell libraries were made from about 20,000 to 1,000,000 sorted cells using 10%, 30% or 50% of purified RNA. Naive CD8 T cells, defined as CD8+CD4-CCR7+CD45RA+, were FACS-sorted into RLT Plus buffer on a BD FACSAria II. Ten to eleven TCR copies' worth of Jurkat RNA were spiked into about 20,000-1,000,000 naive CD8 T cell samples to test detection sensitivity. Enrichment of CD8 T cells was performed with RosetteSep CD8+ T Cell Enrichment Cocktail and Ficoll-Paque, after which ACK red cell lysis was carried out. The sample was naive CD8+ T cells from blood, with Jurkat cell RNA spiked in. The cell subset or site label here, explained by the study, means: FACS-sorted CD8+CD4-CCR7+CD45RA+ naive T cells. The TCR was taken from a human donor in good health. Some libraries in this study had Jurkat cell RNA spiked in.

The encoded CDR3 is CASNRADIGELFF. The base sequence is TGTGCCAGCAATAGGGCGGATATCGGGGAGCTGTTTTTT. This chain joins TRBV5-4 to TRBJ2-2; the D gene is not confidently resolved. At the junction V is shortened by 6 bases and J by 7 bases, with 13 bases in between. Reading from cysteine to phenylalanine, the CDR3 counts 13 amino acids. Left in the record is the CDR3 DNA by itself, 39 bases read in frame from the first base. CDR1 SGHNT and CDR2 YYREEE were looked up in the germline V gene (reference sequence).